This T cell receptor beta chain was identified during a study of T cell changes during pregnancy in multiple sclerosis. TCRdb's copy holds only in-frame clones and misses some; the assay was immunoSEQ multiplex PCR. The profile shows about 70,000 clones, around 94% of them singletons. This sequence originates from a female donor with multiple sclerosis, enrolled in a pregnancy study. Sequenced here: peripheral blood, sampled in the third trimester of pregnancy.

The chain's CDR3 is CASSSDRGGYEKLFF. CDR3 DNA sequence: TGTGCCAGCAGCTCGGACAGGGGAGGGTATGAAAAACTGTTTTTT. The chain couples TRBV7-2 to TRBJ1-4; TRBD1 matches at 9 bases. V dropped 4 bases and J dropped 6; count of bases not matched to a gene: 6. The CDR3 is made up of 15 amino acids. Looked up from germline, CDR1 is SGHTA and CDR2 is FQGNSA.